What follows describes a single T cell receptor beta chain. The CDR3 has 15 amino acids. Germline V gene lookup returns CDR1 SGDLS and CDR2 YYNGEE. V shed 0 bases and J shed 6 bases, with 12 bases lying between them. The table came from immunoSEQ multiplex PCR; TCRdb's copy has only in-frame clones and leaves some out. The sample carries hundreds of thousands of clones, roughly 90% recorded once. The data are from a study of blood T cell repertoires in COVID-19. The chain joins TRBV9 to TRBJ2-2, with a possible D match to TRBD2 (6 bases). The sequenced material came from peripheral blood. The receptor was derived from a man aged 18 to 29 with COVID-19, enrolled during active disease. As DNA, the CDR3 is TGTGCCAGCAGCGTAGTAGGAAGGGAGGCCGGGGAGCTGTTTTTT. This sequence encodes CASSVVGREAGELFF.